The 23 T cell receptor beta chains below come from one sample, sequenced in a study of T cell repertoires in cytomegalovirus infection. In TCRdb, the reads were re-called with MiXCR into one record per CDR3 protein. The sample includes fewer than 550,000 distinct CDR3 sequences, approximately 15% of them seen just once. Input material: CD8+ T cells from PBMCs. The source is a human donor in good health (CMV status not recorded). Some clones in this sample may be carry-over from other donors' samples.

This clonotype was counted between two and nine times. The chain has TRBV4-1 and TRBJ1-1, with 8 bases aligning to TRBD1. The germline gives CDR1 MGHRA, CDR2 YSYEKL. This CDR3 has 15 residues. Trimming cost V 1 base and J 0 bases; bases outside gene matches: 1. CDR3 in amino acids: CASSQGGQVNTEAFF. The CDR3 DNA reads TGCGCCAGCAGCCAAGGGGGACAGGTGAACACTGAAGCTTTCTTT.

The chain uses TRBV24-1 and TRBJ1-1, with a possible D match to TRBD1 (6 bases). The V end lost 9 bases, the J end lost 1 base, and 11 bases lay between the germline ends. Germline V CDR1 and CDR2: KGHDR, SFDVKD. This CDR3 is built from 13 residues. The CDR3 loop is CATPPRGNTEAFF. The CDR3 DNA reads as TGTGCCACCCCACCCAGGGGGAACACTGAAGCTTTCTTT.

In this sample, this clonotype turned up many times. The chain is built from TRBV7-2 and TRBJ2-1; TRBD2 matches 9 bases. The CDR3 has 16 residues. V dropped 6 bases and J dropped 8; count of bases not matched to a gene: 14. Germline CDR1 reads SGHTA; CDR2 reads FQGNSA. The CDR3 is CASRPLAGRVLYEQFF. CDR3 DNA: TGTGCCAGCAGACCCCTAGCGGGGCGGGTTTTATATGAGCAGTTCTTC.

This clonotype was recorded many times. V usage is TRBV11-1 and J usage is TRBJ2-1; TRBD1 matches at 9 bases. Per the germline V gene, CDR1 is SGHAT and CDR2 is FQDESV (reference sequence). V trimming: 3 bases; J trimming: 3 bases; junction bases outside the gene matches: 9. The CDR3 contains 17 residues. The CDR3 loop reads CASSFAPGTGFYNEQFF. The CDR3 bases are TGTGCCAGCAGCTTCGCCCCCGGGACAGGGTTCTACAATGAGCAGTTCTTC.

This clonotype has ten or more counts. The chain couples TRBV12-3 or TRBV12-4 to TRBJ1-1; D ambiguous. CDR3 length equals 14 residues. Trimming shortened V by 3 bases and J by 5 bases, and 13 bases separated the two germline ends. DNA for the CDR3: TGTGCCAGCAGTTTCACATTAGTGGGAACTGAAGCTTTCTTT. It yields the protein CASSFTLVGTEAFF.

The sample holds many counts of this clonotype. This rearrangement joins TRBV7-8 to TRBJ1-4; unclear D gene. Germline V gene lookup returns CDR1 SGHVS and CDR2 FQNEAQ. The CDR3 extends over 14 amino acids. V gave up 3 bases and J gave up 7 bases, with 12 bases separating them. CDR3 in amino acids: CASSFPGRGEKLFF. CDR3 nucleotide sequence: TGTGCCAGCAGCTTCCCGGGCCGGGGTGAAAAACTGTTTTTT.

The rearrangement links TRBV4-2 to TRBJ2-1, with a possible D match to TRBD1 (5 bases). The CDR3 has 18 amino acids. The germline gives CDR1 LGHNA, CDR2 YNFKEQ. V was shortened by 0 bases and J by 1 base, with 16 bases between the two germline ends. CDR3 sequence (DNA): TGTGCCAGCAGCCAAGAAGGGGTCTACCAGGAATCCTACAATGAGCAGTTCTTC. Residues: CASSQEGVYQESYNEQFF.

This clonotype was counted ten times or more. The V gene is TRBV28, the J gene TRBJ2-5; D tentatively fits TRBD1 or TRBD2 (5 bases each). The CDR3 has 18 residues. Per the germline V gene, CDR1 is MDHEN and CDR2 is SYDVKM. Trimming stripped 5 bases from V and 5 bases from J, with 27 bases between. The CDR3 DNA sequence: TGTGCCAGCAGTCCCCAATACTACCGGGACCCCACAAGGGAGACCCAGTACTTC. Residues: CASSPQYYRDPTRETQYF. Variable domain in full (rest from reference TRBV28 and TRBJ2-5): DVKVTQSSRYLVKRTGEKVFLECVQDMDHENMFWYRQDPGLGLRLIYFSYDVKMKEKGDIPEGYSVSREKKERFSLILESASTNQTSMYLCASSPQYYRDPTRETQYFGPGTRLLVL.

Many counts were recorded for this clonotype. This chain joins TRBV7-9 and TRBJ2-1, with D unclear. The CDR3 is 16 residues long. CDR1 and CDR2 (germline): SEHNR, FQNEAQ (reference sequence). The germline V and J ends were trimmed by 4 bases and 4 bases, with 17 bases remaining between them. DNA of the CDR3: TGTGCCAGCAGCTCCTTGGCAACCGGTCCATACAATGAGCAGTTCTTC. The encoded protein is CASSSLATGPYNEQFF. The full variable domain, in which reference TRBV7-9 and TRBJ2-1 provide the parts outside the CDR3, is DTGVSQNPRHKITKRGQNVTFRCDPISEHNRLYWYRQTLGQGPEFLTYFQNEAQLEKSRLLSDRFSAERPKGSFSTLEIQRTEQGDSAMYLCASSSLATGPYNEQFFGPGTRLTVL.

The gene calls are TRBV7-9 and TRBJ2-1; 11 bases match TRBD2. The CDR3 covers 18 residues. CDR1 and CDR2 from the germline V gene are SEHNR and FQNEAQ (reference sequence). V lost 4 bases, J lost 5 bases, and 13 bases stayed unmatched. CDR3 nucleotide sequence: TGTGCCAGCAGCTCGAAGGATCCGGGACTAGCGGCCAACAATGAGCAGTTCTTC. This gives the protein CASSSKDPGLAANNEQFF.

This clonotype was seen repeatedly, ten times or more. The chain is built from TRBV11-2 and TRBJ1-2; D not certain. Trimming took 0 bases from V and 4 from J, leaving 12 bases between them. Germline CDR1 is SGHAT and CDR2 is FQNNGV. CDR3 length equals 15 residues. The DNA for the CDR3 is TGTGCCAGCAGCTTAGATCGGGGTCCGGGCTATGGCTACACCTTC. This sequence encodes CASSLDRGPGYGYTF.

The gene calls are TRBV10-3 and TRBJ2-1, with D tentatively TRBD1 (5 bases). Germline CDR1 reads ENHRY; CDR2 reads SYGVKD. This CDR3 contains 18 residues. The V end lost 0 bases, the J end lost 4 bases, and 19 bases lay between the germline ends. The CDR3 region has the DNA TGTGCCATCAGTGAGTCGAGGCAGGGCCCGGATGGGTACAATGAGCAGTTCTTC. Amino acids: CAISESRQGPDGYNEQFF.

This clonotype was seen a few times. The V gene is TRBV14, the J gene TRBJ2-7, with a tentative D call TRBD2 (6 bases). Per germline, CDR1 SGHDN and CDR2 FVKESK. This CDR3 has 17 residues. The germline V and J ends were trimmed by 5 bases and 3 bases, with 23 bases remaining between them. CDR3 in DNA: TGTGCCAGCAGCGAAGCCCCTTGGGGGGAGTCTGACTACGAGCAGTACTTC. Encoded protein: CASSEAPWGESDYEQYF. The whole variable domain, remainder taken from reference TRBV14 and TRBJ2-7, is EAGVTQFPSHSVIEKGQTVTLRCDPISGHDNLYWYRRVMGKEIKFLLHFVKESKQDESGMPNNRFLAERTGGTYSTLKVQPAELEDSGVYFCASSEAPWGESDYEQYFGPGTRLTVT.

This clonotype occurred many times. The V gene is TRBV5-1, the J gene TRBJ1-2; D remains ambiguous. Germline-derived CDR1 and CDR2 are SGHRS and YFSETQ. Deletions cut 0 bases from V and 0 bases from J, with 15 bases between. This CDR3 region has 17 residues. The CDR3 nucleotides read TGCGCCAGCAGCTTGGATCAATTATCCCGTACTAACTATGGCTACACCTTC. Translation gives CASSLDQLSRTNYGYTF.

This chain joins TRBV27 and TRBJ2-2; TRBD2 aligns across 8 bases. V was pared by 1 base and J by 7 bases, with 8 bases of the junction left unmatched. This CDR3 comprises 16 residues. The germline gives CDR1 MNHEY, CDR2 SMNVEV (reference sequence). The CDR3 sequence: CASSLFSGRAFGELFF. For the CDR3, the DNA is TGTGCCAGCAGTTTATTCTCCGGGAGGGCCTTCGGGGAGCTGTTTTTT.

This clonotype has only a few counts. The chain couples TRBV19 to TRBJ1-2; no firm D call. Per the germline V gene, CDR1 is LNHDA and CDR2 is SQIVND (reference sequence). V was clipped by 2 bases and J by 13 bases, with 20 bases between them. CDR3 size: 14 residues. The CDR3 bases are TGTGCCAGTAGTATATCGCCGCTGGATCAGATTCCCACCTTC. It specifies CASSISPLDQIPTF. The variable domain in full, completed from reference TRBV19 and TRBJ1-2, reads DGGITQSPKYLFRKEGQNVTLSCEQNLNHDAMYWYRQDPGQGLRLIYYSQIVNDFQKGDIAEGYSVSREKKESFPLTVTSAQKNPTAFYLCASSISPLDQIPTFGSGTRLTVV.

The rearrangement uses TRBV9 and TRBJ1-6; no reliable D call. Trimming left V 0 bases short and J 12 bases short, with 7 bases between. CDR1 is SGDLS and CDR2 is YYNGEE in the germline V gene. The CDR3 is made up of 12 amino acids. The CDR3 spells CASSVGVLPLHF. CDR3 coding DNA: TGTGCCAGCAGCGTAGGCGTTCTACCCCTCCACTTT.

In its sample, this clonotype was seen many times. CDR3 in DNA: TGTGCCATCAGTAAGGACGGGGGTTCGGCCCAGCATTTT. Translated: CAISKDGGSAQHF. V usage is TRBV10-3 and J usage is TRBJ1-5; TRBD1 is a possible D gene (5 bases). Trimming took 5 bases from V and 11 from J, leaving 16 bases between them. This CDR3 is 13 amino acids long. In germline, CDR1 is ENHRY, CDR2 SYGVKD.

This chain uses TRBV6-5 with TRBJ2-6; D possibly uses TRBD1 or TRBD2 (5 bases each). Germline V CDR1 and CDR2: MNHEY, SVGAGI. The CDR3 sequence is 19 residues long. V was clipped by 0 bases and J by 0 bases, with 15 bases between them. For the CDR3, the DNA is TGTGCCAGCAGTTACTCGTTAGGGACCCTAGGCTCTGGGGCCAACGTCCTGACTTTC. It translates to CASSYSLGTLGSGANVLTF.

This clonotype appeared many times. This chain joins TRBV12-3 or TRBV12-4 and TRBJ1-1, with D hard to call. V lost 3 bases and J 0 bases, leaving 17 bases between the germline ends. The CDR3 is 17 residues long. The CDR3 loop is CASSFGANLNLNTEAFF. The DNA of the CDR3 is TGTGCCAGCAGTTTTGGTGCGAACCTAAACTTGAACACTGAAGCTTTCTTT.

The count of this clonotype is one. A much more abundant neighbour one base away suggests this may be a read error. CDR3 nucleotides: TGTGCCAGCAGCTCGGCATATGAGCAGTTGTTC. It yields the protein CASSSAYEQLF. The V call is TRBV7-1, the J call TRBJ2-1; D ambiguous. TRBV7-1 is an open reading frame, and its role is uncertain. The length of the CDR3 is 11 residues.

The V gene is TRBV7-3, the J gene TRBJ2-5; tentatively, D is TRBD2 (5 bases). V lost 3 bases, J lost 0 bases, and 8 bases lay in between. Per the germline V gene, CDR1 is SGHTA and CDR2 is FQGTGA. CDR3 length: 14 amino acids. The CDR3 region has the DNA TGTGCCAGCAGCTTGACTACCCACCAAGAGACCCAGTACTTC. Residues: CASSLTTHQETQYF.

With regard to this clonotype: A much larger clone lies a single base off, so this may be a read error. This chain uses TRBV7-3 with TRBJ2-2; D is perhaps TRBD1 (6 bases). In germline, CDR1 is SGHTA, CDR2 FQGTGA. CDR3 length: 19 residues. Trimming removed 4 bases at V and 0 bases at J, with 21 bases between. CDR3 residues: CASSWRVGASGSNTGELFF. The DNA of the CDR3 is TGTGCCAGCAGCTGGCGGGTGGGGGCCTCCGGGTCGAACACCGGGGAGCTGTTTTTT.